Presented here are 27 T cell receptor beta chains from one specimen sequenced in a study of shared clonotypes between healthy human individuals. Cells designated naive CD8 were CD45RO-negative and were positively selected for CCR7, with terminally differentiated effector memory CD45RA+ cells excluded. TCRdb's copy holds only in-frame clones and misses some; the assay was immunoSEQ multiplex PCR. Of about 1.9 million clones in the sample, 90% to 95% were seen once. Sequencing was carried out using naive CD8+ T cells from PBMCs. These receptors were obtained from a man between 18 and 29 years old in good health. Some clones in this sample may be carry-over from other donors' samples.

The chain recombines TRBV11-3 with TRBJ2-1, with TRBD2 matching 8 bases. The length of the CDR3 is 16 residues. The germline V gene encodes CDR1 SGHNT and CDR2 YENEEA. V lost 1 base, J lost 8 bases, and 10 bases stayed unmatched. CDR3 residues: CASSLGSSGSGYEQFF. The CDR3 DNA reads TGTGCCAGCAGCTTAGGGTCCAGCGGGAGTGGTTATGAGCAGTTCTTC. The entire variable domain, with the rest obtained from reference TRBV11-3 and TRBJ2-1, is as follows: EAGVVQSPRYKIIEKKQPVAFWCNPISGHNTLYWYLQNLGQGPELLIRYENEEAVDDSQLPKDRFSAERLKGVDSTLKIQPAELGDSAVYLCASSLGSSGSGYEQFFGPGTRLTVL.

This rearrangement joins TRBV28 to TRBJ1-1; 7 bases are shared with TRBD1. CDR3 length: 19 amino acids. The germline gives CDR1 MDHEN, CDR2 SYDVKM. The trim removed 5 bases at V and 1 base at J, leaving 19 bases unmatched. The CDR3 loop reads CASSPPSDRLLRQNTEAFF. Written as DNA, the CDR3 is TGTGCCAGCAGTCCCCCTTCGGACAGGCTACTTCGACAGAACACTGAAGCTTTCTTT.

The genes are TRBV14 and TRBJ1-1; D possibly corresponds to TRBD1 (6 bases). V was clipped by 0 bases and J by 6 bases, with 14 bases between them. Germline V gene sequence: CDR1 SGHDN, CDR2 FVKESK. The CDR3 has 15 residues. The chain's CDR3 is CASSQDIQRQAEAFF. CDR3 coding DNA: TGTGCCAGCAGCCAAGATATTCAGAGACAGGCTGAAGCTTTCTTT.

This chain uses TRBV14 with TRBJ2-2; D uncertain. CDR1 is SGHDN and CDR2 is FVKESK in the germline V gene. This CDR3 comprises 14 residues. Trimming took 2 bases from V and 4 from J, leaving 8 bases between them. CDR3 loop: CASSQPGLTGELFF. The CDR3 bases are TGTGCCAGCAGCCAACCCGGGCTCACCGGGGAGCTGTTTTTT.

This sequence joins TRBV11-2 and TRBJ2-2, with 9 bases identical to TRBD1. In germline, CDR1 is SGHAT, CDR2 FQNNGV. J gave up 8 bases and V 2 bases, and 3 bases lay outside the gene matches. CDR3 length: 14 amino acids. CDR3 nucleotides: TGTGCCAGCAGCTTAACAGGGGGCGGAGGGGAGCTGTTTTTT. Amino acids: CASSLTGGGGELFF.

The chain uses TRBV19 and TRBJ2-1; D possibly corresponds to TRBD2 (5 bases). Trimming cost V 3 bases and J 3 bases, with 15 bases left between them. The germline V gene encodes CDR1 LNHDA and CDR2 SQIVND (reference sequence). CDR3 length: 16 amino acids. CDR3: CASSIGEGALYNEQFF. CDR3 DNA sequence: TGTGCCAGTAGTATTGGCGAGGGAGCGCTCTACAATGAGCAGTTCTTC. Full variable domain (remainder filled in from reference TRBV19 and TRBJ2-1): DGGITQSPKYLFRKEGQNVTLSCEQNLNHDAMYWYRQDPGQGLRLIYYSQIVNDFQKGDIAEGYSVSREKKESFPLTVTSAQKNPTAFYLCASSIGEGALYNEQFFGPGTRLTVL.

This clone was counted a single time. The genes are TRBV10-3 and TRBJ2-7; 7 bases are shared with TRBD1. Germline-derived CDR1 and CDR2 are ENHRY and SYGVKD. The CDR3 is made up of 14 amino acids. After removal of 6 bases from V and 6 bases from J, the junction contained 11 bases not matched to a gene. The CDR3, as DNA: TGTGCCATCAGAGAGGACAGCACAGGGGCCGAGCAGTACTTC. Protein: CAIREDSTGAEQYF.

The chain is built from TRBV28 and TRBJ2-7; TRBD2 might be the D (5 bases). Germline CDR1 reads MDHEN; CDR2 reads SYDVKM. CDR3 length: 13 amino acids. V lost 4 bases and J 6 bases, leaving 13 bases between the germline ends. The CDR3 nucleotides are TGTGCCAGCAGTTCCACCCCACGGGGCGAGCAGTACTTC. Protein sequence: CASSSTPRGEQYF.

The CDR3 DNA follows: TGTGCCAGCAGCGCGGGGACAGGGCAGCGGGAGCAGTACTTC. This gives the protein CASSAGTGQREQYF. V gene TRBV9 combines with J gene TRBJ2-7; 9 bases are shared with TRBD1. Germline V gives CDR1 SGDLS, CDR2 YYNGEE. The V and J ends lost 3 bases and 7 bases, in that order; junction bases with no gene match: 8. CDR3 length equals 14 residues. Together with reference TRBV9 and TRBJ2-7, the CDR3 gives the full variable domain: DSGVTQTPKHLITATGQRVTLRCSPRSGDLSVYWYQQSLDQGLQFLIQYYNGEERAKGNILERFSAQQFPDLHSELNLSSLELGDSALYFCASSAGTGQREQYFGPGTRLTVT.

This clone was seen a single time. J is TRBJ2-5 and V is TRBV7-2, with 8 bases fitting TRBD1. Germline CDR1 is SGHTA and CDR2 is FQGNSA. The junction had 10 bases not matched to a gene; V was cut back by 5 bases and J by 5 bases. The CDR3 runs 15 residues. As DNA, the CDR3 is TGTGCCAGCAGCAAGCAGGGGGCAGGGGCCGAGACCCAGTACTTC. Its protein product is CASSKQGAGAETQYF.

This clone turned up a few times. Other nucleotide sequences from this sample produce the same CDR3. V gene TRBV12-5 combines with J gene TRBJ1-1; D remains ambiguous. The CDR3 is 13 amino acids. Trimming took 1 base from V and 2 from J, leaving 5 bases between them. Germline V gene sequence: CDR1 LGHNT, CDR2 FRNRAP. CDR3 residues: CASGLAINTEAFF. The CDR3 region has the DNA TGTGCTAGTGGTTTGGCTATAAACACTGAAGCTTTCTTT. The whole variable domain, filled in from reference TRBV12-5 and TRBJ1-1, reads DARVTQTPRHKVTEMGQEVTMRCQPILGHNTVFWYRQTMMQGLELLAYFRNRAPLDDSGMPKDRFSAEMPDATLATLKIQPSEPRDSAVYFCASGLAINTEAFFGQGTRLTVV.

The rearrangement links TRBV7-8 to TRBJ2-7; the D is unclear. The CDR3 sequence is 11 residues long. The V gene's germline CDR1 is SGHVS and CDR2 FQNEAQ. Deletions cut 5 bases from V and 6 bases from J, with 8 bases between. The CDR3 nucleotides read TGTGCCAGCAGCCCCCTTGGCGAGCAGTACTTC. It is translated as CASSPLGEQYF.

The V call is TRBV5-1, the J call TRBJ2-7; 11 bases are shared with TRBD2. V was pared by 4 bases and J by 2 bases, with 5 bases of the junction left unmatched. The CDR3 is made up of 15 amino acids. Germline CDR1 SGHRS, CDR2 YFSETQ. DNA for the CDR3: TGCGCCAGCAGCCCGACTAGCGGGAAAACCTACGAGCAGTACTTC. Its protein is CASSPTSGKTYEQYF.

The chain recombines TRBV29-1 with TRBJ2-1; 7 nucleotides agree with TRBD1. After removal of 7 bases from V and 5 bases from J, the junction contained 14 bases not matched to a gene. CDR3 length: 15 residues. Germline CDR1 SQVTM, CDR2 ANQGSEA. The CDR3 DNA reads TGCAGCGCCGTGACTCAGGGGGATTGGAACAATGAGCAGTTCTTC. Translating gives CSAVTQGDWNNEQFF.

A note on this clone: Other DNA sequences from this sample encode an identical CDR3 as well. J is TRBJ1-3 and V is TRBV9; possibly TRBD1 for D (6 bases). The CDR3 totals 16 residues. CDR1 and CDR2 (germline): SGDLS, YYNGEE. Trimming stripped 0 bases from V and 0 bases from J, with 10 bases between. The CDR3 loop reads CASSVEDSLSGNTIYF. The CDR3 DNA sequence: TGTGCCAGCAGCGTAGAGGACAGTCTCTCTGGAAACACCATATATTTT.

V and J are TRBV29-1 and TRBJ2-1, with 9 bases that match TRBD2. V lost 5 bases, J lost 7 bases, and 3 bases stayed unmatched. CDR1 is SQVTM, CDR2 ANQGSEA, per germline. This CDR3 is built from 12 residues. The CDR3 DNA follows: TGCAGCGTTAGGACTAGCGTAAATGAGCAGTTCTTC. It encodes CSVRTSVNEQFF.

To note about this clone: This CDR3 is also generated by other DNA sequences in the sample. The DNA of the CDR3 is TGTGCCAGCAGCGAGCCGGGACTAGTCTACGAGCAGTACTTC. Its protein product is CASSEPGLVYEQYF. This chain uses TRBV5-8 with TRBJ2-7; 8 positions match TRBD2. Trimming removed 4 bases from V and 3 bases from J; junction bases left unmatched: 6. The CDR3 consists of 14 residues. Germline CDR1 is SGHTS and CDR2 is YDEGEE.

This rearrangement joins TRBV5-1 to TRBJ1-2; TRBD1 aligns across 8 bases. With 5 bases clipped from V and 8 bases from J, the junction kept 20 bases outside the gene matches. This CDR3 is built from 17 residues. CDR1 is SGHRS, CDR2 YFSETQ, per germline. The CDR3 DNA reads TGCGCCAGCAGAACCTCAAGCGGAGACAGGGGTCGAGGCGGCTACACCTTC. This translates into CASRTSSGDRGRGGYTF.

The rearrangement joins TRBV2 to TRBJ2-3, with D possibly matching TRBD1 (5 bases). Trimming pared 2 bases from V and 2 bases from J, leaving 23 bases between. The CDR3 runs 19 residues. Germline V gene sequence: CDR1 SNHLY, CDR2 FYNNEI. The CDR3 spells CASSEILSRQGIDTDTQYF. For the CDR3, the DNA is TGTGCCAGCAGTGAAATTCTCAGTAGGCAGGGCATCGACACAGATACGCAGTATTTT.

The chain carries TRBV27 and TRBJ1-4, with TRBD1 as a possible D gene (5 bases). Germline V gene sequence: CDR1 MNHEY, CDR2 SMNVEV (reference sequence). The CDR3 is 16 residues long. V shed 11 bases and J shed 0 bases, with 19 bases lying between them. CDR3: CAVGDARSTTNEKLFF. For the CDR3, the DNA is TGTGCCGTTGGGGACGCTAGAAGCACAACTAATGAAAAACTGTTTTTT.

The V call is TRBV4-3, the J call TRBJ2-5; D not certain. Trimming cost V 3 bases and J 5 bases, with 13 bases left between them. The CDR3 runs to 14 residues. Germline V CDR1 and CDR2: LGHNA, YSLEER. CDR3 loop: CASSQATYSETQYF. CDR3 coding DNA: TGCGCCAGCAGCCAGGCAACCTACTCGGAGACCCAGTACTTC.

The J gene is TRBJ1-1, the V gene TRBV6-1; D gene ambiguous. V shed 2 bases and J shed 3 bases, with 16 bases lying between them. The CDR3 sequence is 16 residues long. CDR1 is MNHNS, CDR2 SASEGT, per germline. The CDR3 DNA sequence: TGTGCCAGCAGTGAACTGGGCGGCTTTGCGGACACTGAAGCTTTCTTT. Protein sequence: CASSELGGFADTEAFF.

J is TRBJ2-5 and V is TRBV15; TRBD2 matches at 7 bases. The CDR3 is made up of 16 amino acids. The V and J ends lost 5 bases and 0 bases, in that order; junction bases with no gene match: 9. Looked up from germline, CDR1 is LNHNV and CDR2 is YYDKDF (reference sequence). This CDR3 reads CATSGGGEGDQETQYF. The CDR3 nucleotides are TGTGCCACCAGCGGAGGAGGGGAGGGTGACCAAGAGACCCAGTACTTC.

CDR3 sequence (DNA): TGTGCCAGCAGCCCACTGACAGTCGAAAAACTGTTTTTT. This encodes CASSPLTVEKLFF. The V call is TRBV7-9, the J call TRBJ1-4, with TRBD1 as a possible D gene (5 bases). V was shortened by 5 bases and J by 8 bases, with 12 bases between the two germline ends. The germline CDR1 and CDR2 sequences are SEHNR and FQNEAQ (reference sequence). The CDR3 spans 13 residues.

This chain uses TRBV27 with TRBJ2-7; D perhaps matches TRBD2 (5 bases). Per germline, CDR1 MNHEY and CDR2 SMNVEV (reference sequence). V gave up 4 bases and J gave up 7 bases, with 5 bases separating them. CDR3 size: 10 residues. CDR3 sequence: CASSSGEQYF. The CDR3 nucleotides read TGTGCCAGCAGTTCGGGGGAGCAGTACTTC.

V and J are TRBV13 and TRBJ2-7, with D hard to call. V lost 4 bases, J lost 5 bases, and 9 bases lay in between. The CDR3 spans 12 residues. Germline V gives CDR1 PRHDT, CDR2 FYEKMQ (reference sequence). In nucleotides, the CDR3 is TGTGCCAGCAGCTGGCAGGTAAACGAGCAGTACTTC. Residues: CASSWQVNEQYF.

The chain has TRBV28 and TRBJ2-2, with no clear D. Germline V gene data show CDR1 as MDHEN and CDR2 as SYDVKM. CDR3 size: 14 residues. V shed 2 bases and J shed 4 bases, with 8 bases lying between them. The CDR3 reads CASSLPEGTGELFF. The CDR3 region has the DNA TGTGCCAGCAGTTTACCAGAAGGCACCGGGGAGCTGTTTTTT.